A single sample is the source of the 5 T cell receptor beta chains below, sequenced in a study of control samples from healthy donors and cancer patients. TCRdb keeps only in-frame clones here, not all; method: immunoSEQ multiplex PCR. Of approximately 150,000 clones detected, less than 95% appear once; the ten largest clones hold 14%. The sample comprised PBMCs. These receptors were obtained from a man aged 60 to 75 with colorectal cancer.

V is TRBV6-6 and J is TRBJ1-5; no reliable D call. The CDR3 length is 15 residues. Trimming cost V 0 bases and J 7 bases, with 13 bases left between them. The V gene's germline CDR1 is MNHNY and CDR2 SVGAGI (reference sequence). The chain's CDR3 is CASSYSRNLVQPQHF. CDR3 in DNA: TGTGCCAGCAGTTACTCGAGAAACCTCGTCCAGCCCCAGCATTTT.

The genes are TRBV9 and TRBJ1-4, with D possibly matching TRBD1 (6 bases). Germline CDR1 SGDLS, CDR2 YYNGEE. There are 15 residues in the CDR3. V lost 0 bases to trimming and J lost 8 bases, with 14 bases between them. CDR3 protein: CASSVGLGGHEKLFF. The CDR3 DNA sequence: TGTGCCAGCAGCGTAGGTCTGGGGGGGCACGAAAAACTGTTTTTT.

The chain uses TRBV12-3 or TRBV12-4 and TRBJ1-2; D gene uncertain. Trimming pared 1 base from V and 4 bases from J, leaving 7 bases between. The CDR3 is 13 amino acids. As DNA, the CDR3 is TGTGCCAGCAGTTTAGGGACGCCCTATGGCTACACCTTC. This codes for CASSLGTPYGYTF.

The chain employs TRBV2 and TRBJ2-5, with a possible D match to TRBD2 (6 bases). CDR1 and CDR2 (germline): SNHLY, FYNNEI. The CDR3 consists of 12 residues. Trimming cost V 7 bases and J 4 bases, with 10 bases left between them. The chain's CDR3 is CASIREAETQYF. DNA for the CDR3: TGTGCCAGCATAAGGGAGGCAGAGACCCAGTACTTC.

V gene TRBV5-5 combines with J gene TRBJ2-3, with 9 bases fitting TRBD2. J lost 5 bases, V lost 2 bases, and 12 bases had no gene match. The CDR3 consists of 17 residues. The V gene's germline CDR1 is SGHKS and CDR2 YYEKEE (reference sequence). The DNA of the CDR3 is TGTGCCAGCAGCTTAGGAAGGGGACTAGCTGCTCGAGATACGCAGTATTTT. Translated, it gives CASSLGRGLAARDTQYF.